This T cell receptor beta chain came from a study of T cells after yellow fever vaccination. Study as a whole: Some fractions had low cell numbers, and these were prepared with SMART-Seq v4 Ultra Low Input. Findings and limits, study-wide: Peaking faster, on day 5 versus 15, the secondary response was nonetheless weaker. At around 95% for CD4 and about 87% for CD8, most primary-vaccination clones showed up again after the booster.

Trimming shortened V by 4 bases and J by 10 bases, and 8 bases separated the two germline ends. This CDR3 comprises 11 residues. Researchers made TCR cDNA using 5'RACE template switching, and this step added a universal primer site and UMIs. TCRdb used MiXCR to reprocess the 5' RACE reads, holding one entry per CDR3 protein. The top ten hold roughly a fifth of the sample, which has some 320,000 distinct CDR3 sequences, 4% to 5.5% seen once. About this clonotype itself: Its cognate antigen is unknown.

This clonotype was obtained from a young man who received the YFV17D yellow fever vaccine. The chain uses TRBV12-3 or TRBV12-4 and TRBJ2-1; D is ambiguous. The sample in question was PBMCs, obtained 15 days after the yellow fever booster vaccination. The CDR3 protein is CASSSINEQFF. In DNA, the CDR3 is TGTGCCAGCAGTTCGATAAACGAGCAGTTCTTC.